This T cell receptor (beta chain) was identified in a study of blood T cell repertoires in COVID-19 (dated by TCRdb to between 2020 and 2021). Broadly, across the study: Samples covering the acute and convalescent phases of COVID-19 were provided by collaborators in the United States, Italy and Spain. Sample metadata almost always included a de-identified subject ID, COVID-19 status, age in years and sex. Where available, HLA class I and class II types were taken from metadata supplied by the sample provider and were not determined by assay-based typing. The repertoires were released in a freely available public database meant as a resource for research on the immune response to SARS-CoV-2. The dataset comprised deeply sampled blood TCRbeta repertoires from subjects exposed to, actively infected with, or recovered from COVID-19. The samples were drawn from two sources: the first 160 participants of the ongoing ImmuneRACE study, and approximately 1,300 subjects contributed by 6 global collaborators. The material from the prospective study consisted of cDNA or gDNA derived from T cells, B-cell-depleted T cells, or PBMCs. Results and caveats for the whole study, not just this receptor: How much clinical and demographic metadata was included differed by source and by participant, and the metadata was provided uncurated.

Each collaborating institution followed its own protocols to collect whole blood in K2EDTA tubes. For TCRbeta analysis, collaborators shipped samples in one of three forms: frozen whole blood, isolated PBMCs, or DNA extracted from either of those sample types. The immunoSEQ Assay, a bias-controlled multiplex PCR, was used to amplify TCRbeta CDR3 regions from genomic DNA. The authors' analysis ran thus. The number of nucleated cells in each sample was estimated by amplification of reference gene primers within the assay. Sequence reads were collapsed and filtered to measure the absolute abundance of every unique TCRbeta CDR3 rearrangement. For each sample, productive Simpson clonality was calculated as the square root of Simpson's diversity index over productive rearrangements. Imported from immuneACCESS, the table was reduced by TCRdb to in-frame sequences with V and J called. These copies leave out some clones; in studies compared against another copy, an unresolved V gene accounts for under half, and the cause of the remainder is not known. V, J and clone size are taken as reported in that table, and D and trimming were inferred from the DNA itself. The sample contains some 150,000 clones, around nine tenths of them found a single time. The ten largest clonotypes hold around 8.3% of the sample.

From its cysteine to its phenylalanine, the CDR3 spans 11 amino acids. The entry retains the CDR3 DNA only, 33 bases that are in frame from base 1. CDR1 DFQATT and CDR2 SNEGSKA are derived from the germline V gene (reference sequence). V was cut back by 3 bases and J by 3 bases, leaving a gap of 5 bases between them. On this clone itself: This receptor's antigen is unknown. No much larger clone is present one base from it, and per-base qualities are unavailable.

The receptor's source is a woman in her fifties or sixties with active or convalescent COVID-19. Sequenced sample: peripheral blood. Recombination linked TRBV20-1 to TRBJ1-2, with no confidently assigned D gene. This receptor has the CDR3 CSASDDYGYTF. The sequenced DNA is TGCAGTGCTAGTGACGACTATGGCTACACCTTC.